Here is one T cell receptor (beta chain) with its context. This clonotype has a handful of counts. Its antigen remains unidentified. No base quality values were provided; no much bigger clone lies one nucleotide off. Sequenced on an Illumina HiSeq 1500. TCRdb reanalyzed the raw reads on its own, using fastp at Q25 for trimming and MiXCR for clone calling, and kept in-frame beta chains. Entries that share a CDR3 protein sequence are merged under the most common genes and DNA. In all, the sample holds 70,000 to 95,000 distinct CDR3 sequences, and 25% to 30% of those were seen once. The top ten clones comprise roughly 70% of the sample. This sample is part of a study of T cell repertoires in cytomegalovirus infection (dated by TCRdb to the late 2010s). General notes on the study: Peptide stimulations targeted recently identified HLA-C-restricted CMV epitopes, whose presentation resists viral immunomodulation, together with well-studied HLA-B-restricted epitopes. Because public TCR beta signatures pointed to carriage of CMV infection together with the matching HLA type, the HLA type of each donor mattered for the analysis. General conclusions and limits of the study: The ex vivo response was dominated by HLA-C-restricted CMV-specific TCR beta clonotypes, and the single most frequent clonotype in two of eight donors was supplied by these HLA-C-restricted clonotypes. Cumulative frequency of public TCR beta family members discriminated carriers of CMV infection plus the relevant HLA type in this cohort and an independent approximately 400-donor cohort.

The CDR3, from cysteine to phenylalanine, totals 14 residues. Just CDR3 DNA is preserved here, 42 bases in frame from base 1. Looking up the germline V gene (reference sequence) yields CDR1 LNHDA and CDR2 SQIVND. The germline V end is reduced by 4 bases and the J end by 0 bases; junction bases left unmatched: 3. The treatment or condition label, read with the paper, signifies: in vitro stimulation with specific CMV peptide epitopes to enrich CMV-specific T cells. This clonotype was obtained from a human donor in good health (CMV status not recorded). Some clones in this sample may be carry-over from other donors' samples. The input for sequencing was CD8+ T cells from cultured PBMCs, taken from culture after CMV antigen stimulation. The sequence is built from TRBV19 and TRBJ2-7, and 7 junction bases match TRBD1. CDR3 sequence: CASSRTGASYEQYF. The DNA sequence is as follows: TGTGCCAGTAGTAGGACAGGAGCCTCCTACGAGCAGTACTTC.